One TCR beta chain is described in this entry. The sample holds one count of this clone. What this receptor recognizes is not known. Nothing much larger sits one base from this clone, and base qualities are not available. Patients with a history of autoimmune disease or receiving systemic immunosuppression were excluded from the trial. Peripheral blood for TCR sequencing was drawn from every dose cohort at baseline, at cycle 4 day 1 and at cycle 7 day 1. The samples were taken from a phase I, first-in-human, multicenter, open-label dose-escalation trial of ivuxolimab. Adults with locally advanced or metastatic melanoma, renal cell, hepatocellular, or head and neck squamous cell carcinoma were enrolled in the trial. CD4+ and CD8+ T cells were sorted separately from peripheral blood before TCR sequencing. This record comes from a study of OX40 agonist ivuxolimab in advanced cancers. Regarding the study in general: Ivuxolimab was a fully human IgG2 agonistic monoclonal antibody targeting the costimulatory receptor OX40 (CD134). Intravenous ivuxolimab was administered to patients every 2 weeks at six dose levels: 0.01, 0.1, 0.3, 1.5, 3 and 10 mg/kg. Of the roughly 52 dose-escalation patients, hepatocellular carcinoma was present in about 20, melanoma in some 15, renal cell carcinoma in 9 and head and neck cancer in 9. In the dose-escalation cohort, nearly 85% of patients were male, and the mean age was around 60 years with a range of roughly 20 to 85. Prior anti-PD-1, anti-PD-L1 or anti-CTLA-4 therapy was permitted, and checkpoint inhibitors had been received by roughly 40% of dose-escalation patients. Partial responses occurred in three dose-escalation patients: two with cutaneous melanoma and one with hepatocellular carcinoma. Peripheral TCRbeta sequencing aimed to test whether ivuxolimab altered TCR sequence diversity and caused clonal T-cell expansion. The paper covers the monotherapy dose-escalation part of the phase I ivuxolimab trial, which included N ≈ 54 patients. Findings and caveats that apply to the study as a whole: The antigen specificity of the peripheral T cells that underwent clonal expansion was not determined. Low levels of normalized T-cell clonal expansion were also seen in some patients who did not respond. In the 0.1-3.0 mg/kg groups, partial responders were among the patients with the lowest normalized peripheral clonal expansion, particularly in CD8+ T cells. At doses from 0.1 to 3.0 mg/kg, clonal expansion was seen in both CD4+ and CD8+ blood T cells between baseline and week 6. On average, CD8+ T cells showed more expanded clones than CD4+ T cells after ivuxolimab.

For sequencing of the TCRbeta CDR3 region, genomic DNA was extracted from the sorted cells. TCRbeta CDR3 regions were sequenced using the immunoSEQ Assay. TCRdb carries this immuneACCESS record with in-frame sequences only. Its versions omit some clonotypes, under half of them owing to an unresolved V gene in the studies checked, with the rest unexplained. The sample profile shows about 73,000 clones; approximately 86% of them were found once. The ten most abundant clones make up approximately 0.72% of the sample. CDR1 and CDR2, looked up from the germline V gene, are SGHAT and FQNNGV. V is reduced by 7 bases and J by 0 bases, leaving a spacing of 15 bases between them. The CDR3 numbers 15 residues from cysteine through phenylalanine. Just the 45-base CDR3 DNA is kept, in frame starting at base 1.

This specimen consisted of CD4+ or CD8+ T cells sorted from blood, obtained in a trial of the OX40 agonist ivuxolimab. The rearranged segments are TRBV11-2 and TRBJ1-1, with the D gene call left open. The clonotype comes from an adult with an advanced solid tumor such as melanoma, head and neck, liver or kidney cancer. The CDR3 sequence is CASNPGLGVNTEAFF. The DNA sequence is TGTGCCAGCAACCCTGGTTTAGGTGTGAACACTGAAGCTTTCTTT.